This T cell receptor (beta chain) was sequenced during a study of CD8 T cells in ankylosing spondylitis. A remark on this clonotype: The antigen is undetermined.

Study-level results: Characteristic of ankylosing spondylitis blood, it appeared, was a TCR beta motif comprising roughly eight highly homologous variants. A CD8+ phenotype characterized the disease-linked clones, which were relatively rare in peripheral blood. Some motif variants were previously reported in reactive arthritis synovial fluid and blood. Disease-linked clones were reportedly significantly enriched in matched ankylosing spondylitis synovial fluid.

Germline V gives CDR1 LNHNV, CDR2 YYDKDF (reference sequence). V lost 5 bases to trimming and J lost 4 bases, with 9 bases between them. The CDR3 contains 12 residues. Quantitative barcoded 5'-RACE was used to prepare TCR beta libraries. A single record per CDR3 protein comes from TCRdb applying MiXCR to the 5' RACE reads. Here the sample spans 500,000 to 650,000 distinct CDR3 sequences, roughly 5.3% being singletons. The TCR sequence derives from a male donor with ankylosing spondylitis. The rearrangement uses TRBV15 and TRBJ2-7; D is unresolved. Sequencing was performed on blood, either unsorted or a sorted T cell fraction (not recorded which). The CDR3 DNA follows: TGTGCCACCAGCGGGAACGGATACGAGCAGTACTTC. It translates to CATSGNGYEQYF.